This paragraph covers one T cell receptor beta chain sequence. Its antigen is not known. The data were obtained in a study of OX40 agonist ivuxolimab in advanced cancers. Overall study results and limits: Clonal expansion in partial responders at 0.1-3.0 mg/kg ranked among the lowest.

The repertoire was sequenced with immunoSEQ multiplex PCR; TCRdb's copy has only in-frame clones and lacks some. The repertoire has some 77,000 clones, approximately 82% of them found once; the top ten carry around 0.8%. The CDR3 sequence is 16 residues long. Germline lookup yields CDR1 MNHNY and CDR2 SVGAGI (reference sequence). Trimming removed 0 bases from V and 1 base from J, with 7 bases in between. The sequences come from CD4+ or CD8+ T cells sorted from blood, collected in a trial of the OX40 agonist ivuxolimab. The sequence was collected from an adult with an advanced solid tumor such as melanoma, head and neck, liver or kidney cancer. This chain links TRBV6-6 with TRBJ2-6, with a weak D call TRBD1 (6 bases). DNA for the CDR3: TGTGCCAGCAGTTACTCTGGACAGTCTGGGGCCAACGTCCTGACTTTC. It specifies CASSYSGQSGANVLTF.